This T cell receptor (beta chain) was sequenced in a study of blood T cell repertoires in COVID-19. Study background: The study drew acute and convalescent COVID-19 samples from the United States, Italy and Spain.

Profiling relied on immunoSEQ multiplex PCR, and the TCRdb table lists in-frame clones only, not all of them. Counted here are some 150,000 clones, approximately 78% occurring once; the ten biggest clones make up 5% to 7%. The CDR3 consists of 14 residues. Between the trimmed V and J ends, which lost 4 bases and 7 bases, there was a span of 13 bases. Germline assignment: CDR1 SGHTA and CDR2 FQGNSA. There are a few counts of this clone. Participants came from roughly 23 US areas, aged roughly 18 to 95 years. Participants' own reports of clinical history determined their cohort assignment. The recovered donors of Cohort 3 showed two negative PCRs, clearance, or symptom resolution.

The sequenced sample was PBMCs or T cells enriched from blood (not recorded which). The gene calls are TRBV7-2 and TRBJ2-2; D unresolved. The TCR sequence derives from a woman between 45 and 60 years old who had recovered from COVID-19. DNA of the CDR3: TGTGCCAGCAGCTCGAGACGGGTGGACGGGGAGCTGTTTTTT. Translated: CASSSRRVDGELFF. The entire variable domain, with the rest obtained from reference TRBV7-2 and TRBJ2-2, is as follows: GAGVSQSPSNKVTEKGKDVELRCDPISGHTALYWYRQSLGQGLEFLIYFQGNSAPDKSGLPSDRFSAERTGGSVSTLTIQRTQQEDSAVYLCASSSRRVDGELFFGEGSRLTVL.